This T cell receptor beta chain is from a study of blood T cell repertoires in COVID-19. Overall study context: The United States, Italy and Spain provided the acute and convalescent COVID-19 samples. Sample material is recorded as cDNA or gDNA derived from T cells, B-cell-depleted T cells, or PBMCs.

Trimming left V 6 bases short and J 4 bases short, with 18 bases between. CDR3 length: 15 residues. The germline V gene has CDR1 MNHNY and CDR2 SVGAGI (reference sequence). In the authors' methods: Amplification from reference gene primers served as the basis for estimated nucleated cell counts. Clones were read by immunoSEQ multiplex PCR, and TCRdb kept only the in-frame ones, dropping some. Clone size and V and J calls were adopted from that table, with D and trimming inferred from the DNA. Here the sample spans approximately 57,000 clones, just under 90% being singletons. The source material was peripheral blood. This sequence originates from a man aged 45-60 years with acute or convalescent COVID-19. The V gene is TRBV6-6, the J gene TRBJ1-2; D remains unclear. The CDR3 is CASSRRVSRGYGYTF. The CDR3 DNA reads as TGTGCCAGCAGCCGCCGGGTGAGTCGGGGCTATGGCTACACCTTC.